The rows below give T cell receptor beta chains drawn from one sample of a study of T-cell memory formation after mild COVID-19. A single record per CDR3 protein comes from TCRdb applying MiXCR to the 5' RACE reads. Of roughly 160,000 distinct CDR3 sequences in the sample, roughly 13% were seen once. Sequenced material: PBMCs or a T cell subset sorted from them (not recorded which). Every receptor here comes from a man between 18 and 35 years old who had mild COVID-19 (a few samples of this study predate the infection). Cell type and time point are not known. The CDR3 runs from the conserved cysteine through the conserved F or W. A D gene is named only where the DNA matches it firmly. Clone size is shown for a subset of rows, as once, few, many or a class of expanded clone.

j_call: TRBJ2-5; d_call: TRBD2; v_call: TRBV7-2; clone_size: many; cdr3_aa: CASSRMLLTGGGETQYF; cdr3_nt: TGTGCCAGCAGCCGGATGTTGTTGACGGGGGGAGGGGAGACCCAGTACTTC
j_call: TRBJ2-3; d_call: TRBD2; v_call: TRBV11-1; clone_size: NA; cdr3_aa: CASSPGLAGGPMSADTQYF; cdr3_nt: TGTGCCAGCAGCCCCGGACTAGCGGGGGGGCCCATGTCAGCAGATACGCAGTATTTT
j_call: TRBJ2-1; d_call: TRBD1; v_call: TRBV29-1; clone_size: few; cdr3_aa: CSVAKLGQGDEQFF; cdr3_nt: TGCAGCGTCGCTAAACTTGGACAGGGTGATGAGCAGTTCTTC
j_call: TRBJ1-2; d_call: NA; v_call: TRBV28; clone_size: few; cdr3_aa: CASSWTAVYGYTF; cdr3_nt: TGTGCCAGCAGTTGGACGGCGGTTTATGGCTACACCTTC
j_call: TRBJ2-4; d_call: TRBD2; v_call: TRBV7-2; clone_size: few; cdr3_aa: CASGPGGADIQYF; cdr3_nt: TGTGCCAGCGGACCGGGGGGGGCCGACATTCAGTACTTC
j_call: TRBJ2-1; d_call: NA; v_call: TRBV7-3; clone_size: NA; cdr3_aa: CASSSAGEQFF; cdr3_nt: TGTGCCAGCAGCTCAGCTGGTGAGCAGTTCTTC
j_call: TRBJ1-1; d_call: NA; v_call: TRBV7-3; clone_size: few; cdr3_aa: CASSADPLNTEAFF; cdr3_nt: TGTGCCAGCAGCGCCGACCCATTGAACACTGAAGCTTTCTTT
j_call: TRBJ2-5; d_call: NA; v_call: TRBV7-2; clone_size: many; cdr3_aa: CASSSGETQYF; cdr3_nt: TGTGCCAGCAGTTCAGGGGAGACCCAGTACTTC
j_call: TRBJ2-5; d_call: NA; v_call: TRBV11-2; clone_size: NA; cdr3_aa: CASSSMTDQETQYF; cdr3_nt: TGTGCCAGCAGCTCGATGACGGATCAAGAGACCCAGTACTTC
j_call: TRBJ1-6; d_call: NA; v_call: TRBV10-3; clone_size: NA; cdr3_aa: CAIRVTGPNSPLHF; cdr3_nt: TGTGCCATCAGGGTTACAGGGCCAAATTCACCCCTCCACTTT
j_call: TRBJ1-6; d_call: NA; v_call: TRBV6-1; clone_size: few; cdr3_aa: CATDHRPGHWGSNSPLHF; cdr3_nt: TGTGCCACCGATCACCGCCCCGGACACTGGGGCTCCAATTCACCCCTCCACTTT
j_call: TRBJ2-3; d_call: NA; v_call: TRBV7-2; clone_size: many; cdr3_aa: CASSLASRGGTDTQYF; cdr3_nt: TGTGCCAGCAGCTTAGCCTCTCGCGGGGGCACAGATACGCAGTATTTT
j_call: TRBJ2-3; d_call: NA; v_call: TRBV5-1; clone_size: many; cdr3_aa: CASRVSTDTQYF; cdr3_nt: TGCGCCAGCAGGGTCAGCACAGATACGCAGTATTTT
j_call: TRBJ1-1; d_call: NA; v_call: TRBV6-1; clone_size: NA; cdr3_aa: CASSEGGDTEAFF; cdr3_nt: TGTGCCAGCAGTGAGGGCGGAGACACTGAAGCTTTCTTT
j_call: TRBJ1-3; d_call: NA; v_call: TRBV24-1; clone_size: few; cdr3_aa: CATSDSPGRLSGNTIYF; cdr3_nt: TGTGCCACCAGTGATTCGCCGGGACGGCTCTCTGGAAACACCATATATTTT
j_call: TRBJ2-2; d_call: NA; v_call: TRBV4-3; clone_size: NA; cdr3_aa: CASSQDSYAELFF; cdr3_nt: TGCGCCAGCAGCCAAGATTCATACGCGGAGCTGTTTTTT
j_call: TRBJ1-5; d_call: NA; v_call: TRBV4-3; clone_size: few; cdr3_aa: CASSQGGEQPQHF; cdr3_nt: TGCGCCAGCAGCCAAGGGGGGGAGCAGCCCCAGCATTTT
j_call: TRBJ1-1; d_call: NA; v_call: TRBV28; clone_size: few; cdr3_aa: CASSFLRRDTEAFF; cdr3_nt: TGTGCCAGCAGTTTTTTGCGACGGGACACTGAAGCTTTCTTT
j_call: TRBJ1-2; d_call: NA; v_call: TRBV29-1; clone_size: NA; cdr3_aa: CSVGIGRGYGYTF; cdr3_nt: TGCAGCGTTGGAATCGGGCGGGGCTATGGCTACACCTTC